Described below is a single T cell receptor (beta chain) sequence and its context. Its antigen is still unknown. Base qualities are not at hand, and no much larger clone is one base apart. This entry belongs to a study of cytomegalovirus exposure and HLA in healthy donors (dated by TCRdb to about 2017). In the study overall: According to an earlier analysis of a few hundred of the donors, about 180 million T cells yielded over 100 million unique TCR beta sequences and around 280 Gb of sequence data. All discovery cohort repertoires had been generated on a single sequencing platform. Alongside the repertoire data, information on donor age, sex, ethnicity and CMV serostatus was compiled. The study profiled the T cell repertoires of under 700 subjects by immunosequencing and related them to cytomegalovirus serostatus. The study aimed to test whether signatures of past pathogen exposure could be identified by cataloging public T cell receptors. Typing coverage varied by locus: roughly 620-640 donors for A, B, C, DRB1 and DQB1; more than 500 for DQA1; around 570 for DPA1; roughly 450 for DPB1. In an earlier analysis of roughly 600 of the donors, high-throughput TCR beta sequencing was used to judge whether each TCR beta V gene segment behaved as functional or pseudogenic. An early release covering more than 500 HLA-typed donors comprised approximately 300 gigabases of sequencing data and roughly 85 million unique TCR sequences. The study combined high-throughput TCR immunosequencing, statistical association of individual TCRs with disease status, and machine learning to predict cytomegalovirus infection status. A separate validation cohort of roughly 130 different subjects was used in addition to the roughly 640-subject first cohort. Rather than using new phenotypic data, the later analysis identified candidate immune exposures from TCR beta sequences and from how often those sequences occurred across donors. A later genetic analysis took genome-wide SNP genotypes for about 55% of the roughly 700 donors and used that subset as a discovery cohort. Of the roughly 410 genotyped donors, 65% to 90% were placed in the genetic ancestry cluster associated with self-reported Caucasian donors. On average, 235,054 unique TCR beta nucleotide sequences were sequenced per donor among a few hundred genotyped donors of the cohort, with roughly 20% of those sequences being non-productive. Class I and class II HLA loci were covered by the typing at four-digit resolution. To study patterns of TCR occurrence, a later analysis re-analyzed previously published TCR beta repertoires from several hundred donors and added high-resolution HLA genotyping. Four to six DR-DQ haplotypes were handled as single units for association and clustering, since linkage in the cohort was strong.

In total, fewer than 750 healthy bone marrow donors made up the cohort. At the time of sampling, every cohort member was nominally healthy, though immune exposures that went unrecorded were likely present. The donor tested CMV seronegative and was one of the 352 seronegative cohort members. A peripheral blood sample was collected from each donor, and TCR beta sequencing was performed on peripheral blood mononuclear cells. Genomic DNA extraction from the blood cell samples was performed with the Qiagen DNeasy Blood Extraction Kit. The library was obtained by the immunoSEQ multiplex PCR assay. For the multiplex PCR, a mixture combining 60 forward primers for TCR Vbeta segments and 13 reverse primers for TCR Jbeta segments was used. Amplification of the CDR3 region of rearranged TCR beta genes was performed with a multiplex PCR assay on genomic DNA. Amplified TCR beta libraries were sequenced as 87-base-pair reads on the Illumina HiSeq System. The study's processing was this. A later analysis tallied some 79 million unique TCR beta chains across the 640 or so repertoires, and approximately 9.9 million of those chains were shared by two or more donors. Raw reads were error-corrected and collapsed into unique sequences with a nearest-neighbor algorithm that merged closely related sequences to remove PCR and sequencing errors. Alignment of CDR3 sequences to IMGT reference sequences was used to assign V, D and J gene segments. Each retained sequence needed at least a six-nucleotide match to both a V gene segment and a J gene segment. Rearrangements were classified as productive when the CDR3 lacked stop codons and remained in frame with V and J, and all other rearrangements were classified as non-productive. CDR3 was defined according to IMGT convention as the region running from the second conserved V-encoded cysteine to the conserved J-encoded phenylalanine. The earlier analysis of about 530 of the donors excluded any sequence lacking an unambiguous match to a single V gene segment. An earlier analysis of roughly 590 of the donors called V segments functional above 56.7% productive rearrangements and segregating when the between-donor standard deviation exceeded 5%. A statistical classification framework was developed to diagnose cytomegalovirus status using the catalog of TCR beta chain sequences. In a later analysis, TCR nucleotide sequences were compared against IMGT/GENE-DB human TR gene sequences so that V and J genes could be assigned. In a later analysis, CDR3 sequences and most-parsimonious VDJ recombination scenarios were assigned using the TCRdist pipeline. In a later analysis, each TCR beta chain was defined by its CDR3 amino acid sequence together with its V-gene family, and reads lacking a unique V-gene family were excluded. In a later analysis, fewer than 600 highly shared, low-generation-probability nucleotide sequences were removed to address suspected cross-contamination and a sequencing artifact. A later analysis calculated a clonal expansion index for each public chain from normalized within-repertoire ranks of inferred template counts. In a later analysis, generation probabilities were computed with a VDJ recombination model fitted to out-of-frame rearrangements, and the resulting probabilities were checked against IGoR. A later analysis scored TCR-TCR, TCR-HLA and TCR-CMV co-occurrence with hypergeometric tests, applying a repertoire-size bias correction to TCR pairs. In a later analysis, false discovery rates were estimated by permuting HLA or CMV assignments 20 times. In a later analysis, co-occurring TCRs were grouped using DBSCAN, and TCRdist sequence similarity was added for clustering within HLA-allele-positive subsets. Repertoires with fewer than 30,000 or more than 120,000 public chains were left out of co-occurrence clustering, as were about 5 repertoires with anomalous nucleotide sharing. As stored in TCRdb, this immuneACCESS dataset retains in-frame rearrangements with V and J assigned. A fraction of the clones does not appear; measured against another copy, unresolved V genes explain less than half of the discrepancy, and the remainder lacks a known reason. V and J calls and clone size are as listed in that table; D and trimming were resolved from the DNA. Counted in this sample were approximately 150,000 clones; about 80% of them appeared once. The ten largest clones take up under 0.8% of the sample.

General findings and caveats noted by the study authors: According to a later analysis, most CMV-associated TCR beta chains appeared to be HLA-restricted, and the HLA associations seemed to be driven largely by CMV exposure. Compared with equally common non-associated chains, HLA-associated TCR beta chains in a later analysis were more clonally expanded and had lower generation probabilities. Several of the top co-occurrence clusters appeared to be linked to parvovirus B19, influenza, CMV and Epstein-Barr virus, according to a later analysis. Sequencing depth was assumed to be roughly uniform across donors in the presence/absence analyses, though that assumption may not hold. A further reported finding was that TCR beta sequences accurately predicted the HLA-A and HLA-B alleles for most subjects in the first cohort. Three of the identified cytomegalovirus-associated TCR beta chains were confirmed in vitro to be specific for cytomegalovirus antigens. Because the 87-base-pair reads could not distinguish some IMGT-functional V segments, including TRBV6-2 and TRBV6-3, those segments were excluded. According to the authors, the approach could potentially be generalized to other disease states and immunological phenotypes. According to a later genetic analysis, donors in an Asian-associated ancestry cluster had fewer N-insertions in productive TCRs than the approximately 630-donor mean. Correlated functional status among segregating V segments might reflect linkage disequilibrium, but an unknown experimental factor could not be ruled out. An earlier analysis of some 560 of the donors showed that most TCR beta V segments appeared in productive rearrangements either about 87% or about 30% of the time, which broadly matched IMGT annotations. A later analysis associated around 16,000 TCR beta sequences with specific HLA alleles at a false discovery rate of 0.05. The classifier was reported to diagnose cytomegalovirus status with high specificity and sensitivity in both the original cohort and the validation cohort. The study listed 164 TCR beta chains as associated with cytomegalovirus. Assigning TCR associations to individual alleles was difficult when HLA alleles, especially DR and DQ, strongly co-occurred. Because some donors lacked HLA typing at each locus, the association tests relied only on the typed subset. Because counts were too low, fewer than 20 rarely observed V segments, including chromosome 9 orphons, were excluded from the earlier analysis of under 650 of the donors. A group of highly shared sequence variants was considered likely to be a technical artifact of the sequencing pipeline. An association between a missense DCLRE1C variant and V-gene and J-gene trimming of TCR beta chains was found in a later genetic analysis and replicated in an independent cohort. In this cohort, only TCR beta chains were sequenced, and detectable features were limited by the absence of alpha or paired-chain data. In a later analysis, the rate of TCR association differed among HLA loci, with DRB1 alleles having the most associated TCRs and HLA-C alleles having the fewest. Most TCR sequences were seen in very few donors, while some public TCRs were found in many individuals. Immune exposure information for the cohort was limited to CMV serostatus.

V trim: 4 bases; J trim: 4 bases; unmatched bases: 5. The germline V gene yields SGHTA for CDR1 and FQGNSA for CDR2. Reading from cysteine to phenylalanine, the CDR3 counts 16 amino acids. The DNA shown is the 48-base CDR3, in frame from base 1. Sample: PBMCs. Here the chain combines TRBV7-2 and TRBJ2-1; 12 nucleotides in the junction match TRBD2. The clonotype was recovered from a male donor in good health and CMV-seronegative. In nucleotide form, the sequence is TGTGCCAGCAGCTCCCCCGGGACTAGCGGGTACAATGAGCAGTTCTTC. The encoded protein is CASSSPGTSGYNEQFF.